The rows below give T cell receptor beta chains drawn from one sample of a study of a mutant IDH1 vaccine in newly diagnosed glioma. This table comes from immunoSEQ multiplex PCR, and its TCRdb copy is limited to in-frame clones, with some not included. The top ten clones hold roughly 7.1% of a sample with just under 95,000 clones, about 80% of them seen once. The sample in question was PBMCs, obtained from a glioma patient treated with radiotherapy, temozolomide or both. These receptors were obtained from a woman aged 50 to 60 with glioma. CDR3s include the opening cysteine and the closing phenylalanine or tryptophan. A D gene is named only where the DNA matches it firmly. Size is stated for part of the rows, as once, few or many counts, or as a class when the clone is expanded.

D: .; V: TRBV10-2; J: TRBJ1-3; size: .; CDR3: CASKVQQGFQTIYF; DNA: TGCGCCAGCAAGGTTCAGCAGGGGTTCCAAACCATATATTTT
D: .; V: TRBV6-5; J: TRBJ2-5; size: .; CDR3: CASRYSETQYF; DNA: TGTGCCAGCAGATATTCAGAGACCCAGTACTTC
D: TRBD1; V: TRBV5-6; J: TRBJ1-1; size: .; CDR3: CASSLYRGMNTEAFF; DNA: TGTGCCAGCAGCTTGTACAGGGGAATGAACACTGAAGCTTTCTTT
D: .; V: TRBV6-5; J: TRBJ1-4; size: once; CDR3: CASSRGRSGEKLFF; DNA: TGTGCCAGCAGTAGAGGGAGAAGCGGTGAAAAACTGTTTTTT
D: TRBD1; V: TRBV14; J: TRBJ1-2; size: .; CDR3: CASSRAGTGGRGYTF; DNA: TGTGCCAGCAGCAGAGCCGGGACAGGAGGAAGAGGCTACACCTTC
D: .; V: TRBV5-4; J: TRBJ1-1; size: .; CDR3: CASRGEPWNANFEAFF; DNA: TGTGCCAGCAGGGGCGAACCGTGGAACGCGAACTTTGAAGCTTTCTTT
D: .; V: TRBV15; J: TRBJ1-5; size: once; CDR3: CATSFGQSNQPQHF; DNA: TGTGCCACCAGCTTTGGACAGAGCAATCAGCCCCAGCATTTT
D: TRBD2; V: TRBV9; J: TRBJ2-2; size: .; CDR3: CASSVATLVAGGLTGELFF; DNA: TGTGCCAGCAGCGTAGCTACGTTGGTGGCGGGGGGACTCACCGGGGAGCTGTTTTTT
D: TRBD1; V: TRBV4-1; J: TRBJ1-2; size: .; CDR3: CASSQDRGRDYGYTF; DNA: TGCGCCAGCAGCCAAGATAGGGGGCGAGACTATGGCTACACCTTC
D: .; V: TRBV6-5; J: TRBJ2-7; size: .; CDR3: CASMRGGSGFYEQYF; DNA: TGTGCCAGCATGAGAGGCGGGTCGGGGTTCTACGAGCAGTACTTC
D: TRBD1; V: TRBV5-1; J: TRBJ2-7; size: .; CDR3: CASSLGTGTYEQYF; DNA: TGCGCCAGCAGCTTGGGGACAGGGACCTACGAGCAGTACTTC
D: .; V: TRBV5-1; J: TRBJ2-1; size: few; CDR3: CASSPAGGYNEQFF; DNA: TGCGCCAGCAGCCCGGCGGGCGGTTACAATGAGCAGTTCTTC
D: .; V: TRBV7-2; J: TRBJ2-1; size: .; CDR3: CASSLTSSPEQFF; DNA: TGTGCCAGCAGCTTAACTAGCAGCCCAGAGCAGTTCTTC
D: .; V: TRBV5-1; J: TRBJ2-7; size: .; CDR3: CASSQRGSSYEQYF; DNA: TGCGCCAGCAGCCAGAGGGGCTCCTCCTACGAGCAGTACTTC
D: .; V: TRBV7-2; J: TRBJ2-2; size: .; CDR3: CASRARQSFMNTGELFF; DNA: TGTGCCAGCAGAGCCCGACAGTCTTTTATGAACACCGGGGAGCTGTTTTTT
D: .; V: TRBV9; J: TRBJ1-5; size: once; CDR3: CASSISDVEYQPQHF; DNA: TGTGCCAGCAGCATATCGGACGTAGAATATCAGCCCCAGCATTTT
D: TRBD2; V: TRBV9; J: TRBJ2-7; size: .; CDR3: CASSGLVGLAAQQYF; DNA: TGTGCCAGCAGCGGACTGGTAGGGCTAGCGGCCCAGCAGTACTTC
D: .; V: TRBV27; J: TRBJ1-4; size: .; CDR3: CASSFSGGEKLFF; DNA: TGTGCCAGCAGTTTTTCCGGGGGAGAAAAACTGTTTTTT
D: TRBD1; V: TRBV4-2; J: TRBJ1-4; size: .; CDR3: CASSLRQGDNEKLFF; DNA: TGTGCCAGCAGCCTCCGACAGGGGGATAATGAAAAACTGTTTTTT
D: TRBD2; V: TRBV9; J: TRBJ2-5; size: .; CDR3: CASSSRGGSGTSGGETQYF; DNA: TGTGCCAGCAGCTCCCGAGGGGGATCCGGGACTAGCGGGGGGGAGACCCAGTACTTC
D: .; V: TRBV6-5; J: TRBJ1-2; size: .; CDR3: CASTSYPQGRHGYTF; DNA: TGTGCCAGCACTTCTTACCCCCAGGGGAGACATGGCTACACCTTC
D: TRBD2; V: TRBV4-1; J: TRBJ2-2; size: .; CDR3: CASSQVTSGGSDGELFF; DNA: TGCGCCAGCAGCCAAGTTACCAGCGGGGGAAGTGACGGGGAGCTGTTTTTT
D: .; V: TRBV28; J: TRBJ2-1; size: .; CDR3: CASRFGGPVYNEQFF; DNA: TGTGCCAGTAGATTCGGGGGGCCGGTCTACAATGAGCAGTTCTTC
D: TRBD1; V: TRBV5-1; J: TRBJ1-1; size: few; CDR3: CASSLWDSLNTEAFF; DNA: TGCGCCAGCAGCCTCTGGGACAGTCTGAACACTGAAGCTTTCTTT